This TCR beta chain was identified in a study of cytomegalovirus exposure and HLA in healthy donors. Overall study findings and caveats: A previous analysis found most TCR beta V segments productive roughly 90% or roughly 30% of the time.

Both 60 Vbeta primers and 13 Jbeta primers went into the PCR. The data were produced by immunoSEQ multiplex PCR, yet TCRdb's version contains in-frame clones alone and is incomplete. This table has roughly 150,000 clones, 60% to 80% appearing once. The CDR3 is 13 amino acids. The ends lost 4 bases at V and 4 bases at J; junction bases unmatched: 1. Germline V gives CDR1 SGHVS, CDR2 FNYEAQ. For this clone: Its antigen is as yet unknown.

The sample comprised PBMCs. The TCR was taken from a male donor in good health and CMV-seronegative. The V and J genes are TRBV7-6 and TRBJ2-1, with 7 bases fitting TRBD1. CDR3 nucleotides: TGTGCCAGCAGCTCGGGACAGTACAATGAGCAGTTCTTC. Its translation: CASSSGQYNEQFF.